This section outlines one T cell receptor beta chain sequence together with its context. Other nucleotide sequences in the sample specify the same CDR3. This CDR3 contains 15 residues. Germline lookup yields CDR1 LNHDA and CDR2 SQIVND (reference sequence). With 4 bases clipped from V and 1 base from J, the junction kept 5 bases outside the gene matches. The data were taken from a study of T cell responses to AZD1222 COVID-19 vaccine. Clones were sequenced by immunoSEQ multiplex PCR, and TCRdb holds only the in-frame ones, with some missing. Of approximately 180,000 clones in the sample, about nine tenths were seen once.

The receptor was derived from an adult who received the MenACWY meningococcal vaccine as a control. The starting material was peripheral blood, obtained 28 days after the second dose of the MenACWY control vaccine. This chain uses TRBV19 with TRBJ1-2, with 8 bases identical to TRBD1. The CDR3 is CASSTGGAGNYGYTF. DNA of the CDR3: TGTGCCAGTAGTACAGGGGGCGCGGGTAACTATGGCTACACCTTC.